This T cell receptor (beta chain) comes out of a study of T-cell memory formation after mild COVID-19. To note about this clonotype: Its antigen is currently unknown.

General study points: Those CD4+ clones that contracted were mainly in CM and EM (CD8+ ones in EMRA).

Constant-segment primers were used for 5'RACE, and the resulting TCR alpha and TCR beta cDNA libraries carried sample barcodes and UMIs. TCRdb ran MiXCR on the 5' RACE reads and lists one entry per CDR3 protein. Of around 200,000 distinct CDR3 sequences in the sample, 20% to 25% were seen once. The CDR3 has 16 residues. V shed 6 bases, J shed 5 bases, and the junction held 10 bases outside the gene matches. Germline lookup yields CDR1 MNHEY and CDR2 SVGAGI. The TCR sequence derives from an adult woman who had mild COVID-19 (a few samples of this study predate the infection). Cell type and time point are not known. This chain links TRBV6-5 with TRBJ2-1, with 10 nucleotides matching TRBD2. Sequences were obtained from PBMCs or a T cell subset sorted from them (not recorded which). CDR3 sequence (DNA): TGTGCCAGCAGGTACCTAGCGGGAGTGGGGAACAATGAGCAGTTCTTC. This gives the protein CASRYLAGVGNNEQFF.